Reported below is one TCR beta chain. Its antigen is not known. These data belong to a study of Ad26.COV2.S vaccination and SARS-CoV-2 variants. Study-level information: Donor allocation was to the COV1001 Ad26.COV2.S trial arm. Findings and limits, study-wide: Vaccinees displayed broader spike-specific TCR repertoires than placebo recipients.

Treatment defined: some 19 received Ad26.COV2.S at low or high dose, single or two shots; roughly 5 received placebo; per-sample allocation not given. Sample collection was performed on day 63 after the first vaccine or placebo injection. Germline V gene data show CDR1 as SGDLS and CDR2 as YYNGEE. This CDR3 spans 14 amino acids. The V end was cut by 3 bases, the J end by 2 bases, with 10 bases between. Using immunoSEQ multiplex PCR, the repertoire was profiled, and TCRdb retains in-frame clones only, with some absent. The repertoire holds about 400,000 clones, with approximately 89% as singletons. The starting material was peripheral blood, obtained in a trial of Ad26.COV2.S vaccine versus placebo. This receptor was taken from a person between 18 and 65 years old who received the Ad26.COV2.S COVID-19 vaccine or a placebo. The chain combines TRBV9 with TRBJ2-3; D is ambiguous. The DNA of the CDR3 is TGTGCCAGCAGCGCCCAACAATCCACAGATACGCAGTATTTT. Its protein product is CASSAQQSTDTQYF.